This T cell receptor beta chain derives from a study of vaccination and CD4 T cells after COVID-19. Study-level background: Two doses of either BNT162b2 or mRNA-1273 vaccine went to participants.

Germline CDR1 is SEHNR and CDR2 is FQNEAQ (reference sequence). The CDR3 runs 12 residues. Trimming cost V 4 bases and J 6 bases, with 9 bases left between them. Sequencing of the DNA from cultured CD4+ T cells was carried out with the Oncomine TCR Beta short-read assay. TCRdb independently ran MiXCR on the PCR reads; one entry per CDR3 protein. The repertoire has several thousand distinct CDR3 sequences, approximately 45% of them found once; the top ten carry about two fifths. Indicated treatment: roughly 10-day PBMC culture with coronavirus spike peptide pools or control peptides (ViraFEST assay). Gathering of the CD4+ T cells, from the unexposed donor, took place before the COVID-19 pandemic (2011-2018). First, ViraFEST expanded antigen-specific T cells with peptide pools, and next it sequenced the TCRs. These CD4+ T cells came from approximately 10-day cultures by negative selection. Whole-study findings and limits: Early post-infection timepoints were not included, and relatively few convalescent patients were studied.

This clonotype was seen more than once but under ten times. What it binds is unknown. The sequenced sample consisted of CD4+ T cells from blood, cultured in vitro. The TCR originated in a human donor in good health. The chain combines TRBV7-9 with TRBJ2-5; D is uncertain. The chain's CDR3 is CASSSDTQTQYF. CDR3 DNA sequence: TGTGCCAGCAGCTCAGATACCCAGACCCAGTACTTC.